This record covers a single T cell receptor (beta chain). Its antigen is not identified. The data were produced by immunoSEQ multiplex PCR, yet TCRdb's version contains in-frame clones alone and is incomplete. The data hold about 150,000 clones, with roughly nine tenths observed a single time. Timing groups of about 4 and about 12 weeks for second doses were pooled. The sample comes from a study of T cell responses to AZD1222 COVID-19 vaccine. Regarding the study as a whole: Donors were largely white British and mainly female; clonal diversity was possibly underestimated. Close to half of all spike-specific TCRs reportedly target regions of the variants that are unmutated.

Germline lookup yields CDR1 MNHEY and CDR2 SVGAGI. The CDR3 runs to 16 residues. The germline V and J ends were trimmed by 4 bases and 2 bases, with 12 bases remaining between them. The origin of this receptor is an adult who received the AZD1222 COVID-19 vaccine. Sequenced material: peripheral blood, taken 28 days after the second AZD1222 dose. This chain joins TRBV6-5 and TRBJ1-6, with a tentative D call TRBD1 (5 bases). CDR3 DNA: TGTGCCAGCAGTTTCAAACAGACAGCCTATAATTCACCCCTCCACTTT. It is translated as CASSFKQTAYNSPLHF.